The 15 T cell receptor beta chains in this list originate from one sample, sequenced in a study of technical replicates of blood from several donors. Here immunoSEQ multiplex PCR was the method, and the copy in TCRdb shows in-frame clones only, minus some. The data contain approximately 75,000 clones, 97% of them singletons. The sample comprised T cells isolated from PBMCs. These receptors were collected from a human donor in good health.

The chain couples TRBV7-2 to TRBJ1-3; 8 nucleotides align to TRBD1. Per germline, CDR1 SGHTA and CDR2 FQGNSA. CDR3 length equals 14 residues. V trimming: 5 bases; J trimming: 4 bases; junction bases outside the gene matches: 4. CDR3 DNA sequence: TGTGCCAGCAGCCTCGACAGGGGCGGAAACACCATATATTTT. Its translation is CASSLDRGGNTIYF. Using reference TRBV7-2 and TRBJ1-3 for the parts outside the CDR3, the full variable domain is GAGVSQSPSNKVTEKGKDVELRCDPISGHTALYWYRQSLGQGLEFLIYFQGNSAPDKSGLPSDRFSAERTGGSVSTLTIQRTQQEDSAVYLCASSLDRGGNTIYFGEGSWLTVV.

CDR3 residues: CASSQDSQGYQETQYF. As DNA, the CDR3 is TGCGCCAGCAGCCAAGATTCCCAGGGATACCAAGAGACCCAGTACTTC. The chain uses TRBV4-1 and TRBJ2-5; a weak D match, TRBD1 (5 bases). Germline lookup yields CDR1 MGHRA and CDR2 YSYEKL. The CDR3 has 16 amino acids. V lost 0 bases to trimming and J lost 0 bases, with 11 bases between them.

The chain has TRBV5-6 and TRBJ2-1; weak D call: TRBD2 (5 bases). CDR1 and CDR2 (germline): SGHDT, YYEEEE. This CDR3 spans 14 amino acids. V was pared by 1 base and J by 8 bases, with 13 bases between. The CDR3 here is CASSLYLAADEQFF. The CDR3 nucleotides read TGTGCCAGCAGCTTGTACCTAGCTGCCGATGAGCAGTTCTTC.

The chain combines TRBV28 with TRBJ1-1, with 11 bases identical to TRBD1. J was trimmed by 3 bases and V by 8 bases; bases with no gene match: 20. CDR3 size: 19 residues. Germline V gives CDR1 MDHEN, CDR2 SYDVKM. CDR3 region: CASGFFPPGQGVTDTEAFF. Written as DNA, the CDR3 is TGTGCCAGCGGATTTTTCCCCCCGGGACAGGGGGTAACAGACACTGAAGCTTTCTTT. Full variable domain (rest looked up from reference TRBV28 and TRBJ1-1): DVKVTQSSRYLVKRTGEKVFLECVQDMDHENMFWYRQDPGLGLRLIYFSYDVKMKEKGDIPEGYSVSREKKERFSLILESASTNQTSMYLCASGFFPPGQGVTDTEAFFGQGTRLTVV.

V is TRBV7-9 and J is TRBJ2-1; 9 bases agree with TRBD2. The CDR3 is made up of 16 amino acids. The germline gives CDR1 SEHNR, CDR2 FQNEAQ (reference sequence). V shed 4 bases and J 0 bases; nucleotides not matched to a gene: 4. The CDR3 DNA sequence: TGTGCCAGCAGCTCAAGTAGCGGGAGCTCCTACAATGAGCAGTTCTTC. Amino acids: CASSSSSGSSYNEQFF.

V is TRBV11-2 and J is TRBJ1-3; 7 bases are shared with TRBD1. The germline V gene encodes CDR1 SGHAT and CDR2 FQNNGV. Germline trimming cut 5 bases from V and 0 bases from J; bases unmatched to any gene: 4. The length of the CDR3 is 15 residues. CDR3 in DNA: TGTGCCAGCAGCCCCCGGACAGGCTCTGGAAACACCATATATTTT. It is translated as CASSPRTGSGNTIYF. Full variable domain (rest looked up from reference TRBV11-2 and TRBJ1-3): EAGVAQSPRYKIIEKRQSVAFWCNPISGHATLYWYQQILGQGPKLLIQFQNNGVVDDSQLPKDRFSAERLKGVDSTLKIQPAKLEDSAVYLCASSPRTGSGNTIYFGEGSWLTVV.

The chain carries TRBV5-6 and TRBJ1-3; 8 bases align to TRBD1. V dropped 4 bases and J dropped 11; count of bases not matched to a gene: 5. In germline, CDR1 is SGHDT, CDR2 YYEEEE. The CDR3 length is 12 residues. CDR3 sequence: CASSHRTGSIYF. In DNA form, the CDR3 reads TGTGCCAGCAGCCACCGGACAGGGTCCATATATTTT.

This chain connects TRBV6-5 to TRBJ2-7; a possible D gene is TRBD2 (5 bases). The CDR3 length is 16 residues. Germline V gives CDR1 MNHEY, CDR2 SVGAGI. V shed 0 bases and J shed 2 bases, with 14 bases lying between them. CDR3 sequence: CASSYSTGEKAYEQYF. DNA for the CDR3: TGTGCCAGCAGTTACTCTACCGGGGAAAAAGCCTACGAGCAGTACTTC.

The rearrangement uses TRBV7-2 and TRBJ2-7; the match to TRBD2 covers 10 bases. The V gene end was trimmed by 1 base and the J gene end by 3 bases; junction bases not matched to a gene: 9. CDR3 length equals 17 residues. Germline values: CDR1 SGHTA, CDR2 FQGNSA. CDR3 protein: CASSLGASGSARYEQYF. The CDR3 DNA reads TGTGCCAGCAGCTTAGGGGCTAGCGGGAGTGCCCGCTACGAGCAGTACTTC.

This CDR3 is CATSREDRVTDTQYF. The CDR3 DNA reads TGTGCCACCAGCAGAGAGGACAGGGTGACAGATACGCAGTATTTT. This chain joins TRBV15 and TRBJ2-3; 8 bases map to TRBD1. The V and J ends lost 0 bases and 3 bases, in that order; junction bases with no gene match: 2. The CDR3 sequence is 15 residues long. Looked up from germline, CDR1 is LNHNV and CDR2 is YYDKDF (reference sequence).

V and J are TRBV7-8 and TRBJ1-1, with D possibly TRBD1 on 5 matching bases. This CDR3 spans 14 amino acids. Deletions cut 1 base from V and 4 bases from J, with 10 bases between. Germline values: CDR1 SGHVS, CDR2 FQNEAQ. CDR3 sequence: CASSLVGGGTEAFF. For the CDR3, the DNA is TGTGCCAGCAGCTTAGTCGGGGGTGGCACTGAAGCTTTCTTT.

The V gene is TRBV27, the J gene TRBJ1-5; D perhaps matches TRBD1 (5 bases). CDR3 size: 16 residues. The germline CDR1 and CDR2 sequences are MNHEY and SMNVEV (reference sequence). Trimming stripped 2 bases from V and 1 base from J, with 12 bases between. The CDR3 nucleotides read TGTGCCAGCAGTTTACGTAGACAGAACAGCAATCAGCCCCAGCATTTT. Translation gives CASSLRRQNSNQPQHF.

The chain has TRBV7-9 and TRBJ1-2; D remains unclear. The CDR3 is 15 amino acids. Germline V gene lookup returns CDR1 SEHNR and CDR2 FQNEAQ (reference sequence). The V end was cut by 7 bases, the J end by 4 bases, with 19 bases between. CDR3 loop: CASNDLDGRFYGYTF. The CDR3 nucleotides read TGTGCCAGCAACGACCTGGACGGGAGATTCTATGGCTACACCTTC.

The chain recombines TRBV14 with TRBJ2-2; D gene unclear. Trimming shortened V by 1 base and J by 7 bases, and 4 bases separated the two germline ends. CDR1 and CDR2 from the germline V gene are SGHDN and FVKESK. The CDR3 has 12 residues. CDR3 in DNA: TGTGCCAGCAGCCAAGTCAGCGGGGAGCTGTTTTTT. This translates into CASSQVSGELFF.

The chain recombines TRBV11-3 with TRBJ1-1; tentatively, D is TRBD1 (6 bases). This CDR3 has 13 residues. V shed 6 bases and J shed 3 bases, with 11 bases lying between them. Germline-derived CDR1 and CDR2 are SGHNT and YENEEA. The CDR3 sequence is CASRQGSYTEAFF. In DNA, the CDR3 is TGTGCCAGCAGACAGGGATCATACACTGAAGCTTTCTTT.